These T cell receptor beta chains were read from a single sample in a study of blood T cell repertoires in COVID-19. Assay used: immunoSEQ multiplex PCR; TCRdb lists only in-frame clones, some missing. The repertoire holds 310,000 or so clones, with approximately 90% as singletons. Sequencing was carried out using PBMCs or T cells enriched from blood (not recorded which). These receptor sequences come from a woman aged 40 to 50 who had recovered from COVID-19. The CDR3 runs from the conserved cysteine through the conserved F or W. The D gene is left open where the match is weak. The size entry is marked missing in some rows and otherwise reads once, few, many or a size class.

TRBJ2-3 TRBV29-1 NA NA CSVHTSSQGEEVDTQYF TGCAGCGTCCATACCTCATCACAGGGAGAAGAGGTAGATACGCAGTATTTT
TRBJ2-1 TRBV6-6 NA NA CASSTGRPKLFF TGTGCCAGCAGCACAGGTAGGCCCAAATTGTTCTTC
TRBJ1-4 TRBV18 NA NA CASSPRLKGTNEKLFF TGTGCCAGCTCACCACGCTTGAAGGGGACTAATGAAAAACTGTTTTTT
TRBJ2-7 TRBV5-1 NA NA CASSLGPSRDTEQYF TGCGCCAGCAGCTTGGGCCCTTCACGGGACACTGAGCAGTACTTC
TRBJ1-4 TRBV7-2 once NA CASSFSLRGNEKLFF TGTGCCAGCAGCTTTTCACTAAGGGGTAATGAAAAACTGTTTTTT
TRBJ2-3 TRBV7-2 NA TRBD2 CASSLGPAGGQDTQYF TGTGCCAGCAGCTTGGGGCCTGCGGGAGGACAAGATACGCAGTATTTT
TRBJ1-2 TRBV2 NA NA CASSNQGLYGYTF TGTGCCAGCAGTAATCAGGGACTCTATGGCTACACCTTC
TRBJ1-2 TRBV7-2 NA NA CASSLRPGKAYGYTF TGTGCCAGCAGCTTAAGGCCAGGGAAGGCTTATGGCTACACCTTC
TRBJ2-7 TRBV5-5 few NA CASRTATYEQYF TGTGCCAGCAGGACAGCCACCTACGAGCAGTACTTC
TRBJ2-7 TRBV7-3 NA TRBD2 CASSLMAGVYEQYF TGTGCCAGCAGCTTAATGGCGGGAGTCTACGAGCAGTACTTC
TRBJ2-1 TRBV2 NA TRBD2 CASSPGLFSYNEQFF TGTGCCAGCAGTCCGGGACTATTCTCCTACAATGAGCAGTTCTTC
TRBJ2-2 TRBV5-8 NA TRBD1 CASTRTGGWTGELFF TGTGCCAGCACGAGGACAGGGGGTTGGACCGGGGAGCTGTTTTTT
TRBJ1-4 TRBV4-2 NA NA CASSQGLPDTTTNEKLFF TGTGCCAGCAGCCAAGGGCTCCCCGACACAACAACTAATGAAAAACTGTTTTTT
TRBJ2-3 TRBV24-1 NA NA CATSGAGAISQYF TGTGCCACCAGTGGCGCAGGCGCAATTTCGCAGTATTTT
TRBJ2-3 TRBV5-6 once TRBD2 CASSLLPGGGTQYF TGTGCCAGCAGCCTGCTTCCAGGCGGGGGTACGCAGTATTTT
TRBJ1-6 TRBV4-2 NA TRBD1 CASSQEGQLTNSPLHF TGTGCCAGCAGCCAGGAGGGACAGCTTACCAATTCACCCCTCCACTTT
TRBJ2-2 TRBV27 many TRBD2 CASSFLVPPVDGTRRGTGELFF TGTGCCAGCAGTTTCCTCGTTCCCCCAGTAGATGGGACTAGAAGGGGCACCGGGGAGCTGTTTTTT
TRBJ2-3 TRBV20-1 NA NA CSARYTDTQYF TGCAGTGCTAGGTACACAGATACGCAGTATTTT
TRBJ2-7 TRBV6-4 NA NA CASSNRQDLYEQYF TGTGCCAGCAGTAATCGACAGGACCTCTACGAGCAGTACTTC
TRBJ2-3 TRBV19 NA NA CASSMSLADTQYF TGTGCCAGTAGTATGTCTCTAGCCGATACGCAGTATTTT
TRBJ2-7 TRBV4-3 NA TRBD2 CASSQDRAGVYEQYF TGCGCCAGCAGCCAAGATCGGGCGGGGGTCTACGAGCAGTACTTC
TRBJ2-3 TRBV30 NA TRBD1 CAWSNRGGSDTQYF TGTGCCTGGAGCAACAGGGGTGGGTCAGATACGCAGTATTTT
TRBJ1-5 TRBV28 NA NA CASSQAKRGRNQPQHF TGTGCCAGCAGCCAGGCCAAGCGGGGACGAAATCAGCCCCAGCATTTT
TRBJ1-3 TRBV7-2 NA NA CASSLTTGTYGNTIYF TGTGCCAGCAGCCTAACGACCGGGACATATGGAAACACCATATATTTT
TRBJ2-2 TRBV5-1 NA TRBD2 CASSPILTSLNTGELFF TGCGCCAGCAGCCCCATTCTGACTAGCCTTAACACCGGGGAGCTGTTTTTT
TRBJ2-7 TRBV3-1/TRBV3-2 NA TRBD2 CASSQGVLAGLSNEQYF TGTGCCAGCAGCCAAGGAGTACTAGCGGGACTAAGTAACGAGCAGTACTTC
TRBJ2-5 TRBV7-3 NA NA CASSPDSSYQETQYF TGTGCCAGCAGCCCGGACAGTTCGTACCAAGAGACCCAGTACTTC
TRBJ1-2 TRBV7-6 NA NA CASSPPGHWESGYTF TGTGCCAGCAGCCCCCCGGGACACTGGGAGTCTGGCTACACCTTC
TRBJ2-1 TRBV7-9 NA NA CASSLAEGRTYNEQFF TGTGCCAGCAGCTTAGCTGAGGGCAGGACCTACAATGAGCAGTTCTTC
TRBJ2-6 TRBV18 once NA CASSPRSGTGANVLTF TGTGCCAGCTCGCCTCGCTCAGGGACTGGGGCCAACGTCCTGACTTTC
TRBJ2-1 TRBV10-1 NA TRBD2 CASSEPGLAGKEQFF TGCGCCAGCAGTGAGCCGGGACTAGCGGGAAAGGAGCAGTTCTTC
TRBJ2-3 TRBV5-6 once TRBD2 CASSMGFGGRTDTQYF TGTGCCAGCAGCATGGGTTTTGGCGGGAGGACAGATACGCAGTATTTT
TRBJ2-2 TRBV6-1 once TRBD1 CASSERGTGGVTGELFF TGTGCCAGCAGTGAACGTGGGACAGGGGGAGTCACCGGGGAGCTGTTTTTT
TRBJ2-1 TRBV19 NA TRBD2 CASSPSLAGGPYEQFF TGTGCCAGTAGTCCCAGCCTGGCGGGAGGGCCCTATGAGCAGTTCTTC
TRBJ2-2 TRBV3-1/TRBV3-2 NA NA CASSQRSTGELFF TGTGCCAGCAGCCAAAGGAGCACCGGGGAGCTGTTTTTT
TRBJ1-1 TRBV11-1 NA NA CASSLSAQGTEAFF TGTGCCAGCAGCTTGAGCGCCCAGGGGACTGAAGCTTTCTTT
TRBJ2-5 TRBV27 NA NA CASRDRRETQYF TGTGCCAGCAGGGATCGGAGGGAGACCCAGTACTTC
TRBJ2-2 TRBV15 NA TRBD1 CATSRVGTATGELFF TGTGCCACCAGCAGAGTAGGGACAGCAACCGGGGAGCTGTTTTTT
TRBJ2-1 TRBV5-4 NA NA CASSERIAEANEQFF TGTGCCAGCAGCGAGCGTATAGCTGAAGCAAATGAGCAGTTCTTC
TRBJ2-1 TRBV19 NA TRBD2 CASSSSGSSYNEQFF TGTGCCAGTAGTAGTAGCGGGAGCTCCTACAATGAGCAGTTCTTC
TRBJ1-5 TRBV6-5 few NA CASRVGQNNQPQHF TGTGCCAGCAGGGTTGGACAAAACAATCAGCCCCAGCATTTT
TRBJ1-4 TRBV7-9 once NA CASSWGPDSFNEKLFF TGTGCCAGCAGCTGGGGGCCGGACAGTTTTAATGAAAAACTGTTTTTT
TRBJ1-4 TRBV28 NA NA CASNTGFAYEKLFF TGTGCCAGCAATACAGGGTTCGCCTACGAAAAACTGTTTTTT
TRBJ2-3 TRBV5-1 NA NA CASSLEGLYTDTQYF TGCGCCAGCAGCTTGGAAGGACTTTACACAGATACGCAGTATTTT
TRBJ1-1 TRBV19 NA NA CATTPRGLMNTEAFF TGTGCCACCACTCCTAGGGGACTCATGAACACTGAAGCTTTCTTT
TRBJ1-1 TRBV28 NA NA CASSPPDRNTEAFF TGTGCCAGCAGTCCCCCGGACAGGAACACTGAAGCTTTCTTT
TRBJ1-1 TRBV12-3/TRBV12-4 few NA CASRQREGTEAFF TGTGCCAGCAGGCAGCGGGAGGGCACTGAAGCTTTCTTT
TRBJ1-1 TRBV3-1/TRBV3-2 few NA CASSQAFLSGFPFRNTEAFF TGTGCCAGCAGCCAAGCTTTTCTTAGCGGGTTCCCTTTTAGGAACACTGAAGCTTTCTTT
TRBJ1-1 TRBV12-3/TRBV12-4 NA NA CASSLGSPEAAFF TGTGCCAGCAGTTTAGGGTCCCCAGAGGCAGCTTTCTTT
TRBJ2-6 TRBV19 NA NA CASRSLSGANVLTF TGTGCCAGTAGATCTCTCTCTGGGGCCAACGTCCTGACTTTC
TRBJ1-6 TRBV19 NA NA CASIKTVRVYNSPLHF TGTGCCAGTATTAAGACAGTCCGGGTCTATAATTCACCCCTCCACTTT
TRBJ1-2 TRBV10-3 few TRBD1 CAIMGEGQDFNYGYTF TGTGCCATCATGGGGGAGGGACAGGACTTTAACTATGGCTACACCTTC
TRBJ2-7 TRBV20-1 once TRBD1 CSASKDRGYEQYF TGCAGTGCTAGTAAGGACAGGGGCTACGAGCAGTACTTC
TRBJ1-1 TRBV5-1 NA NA CASSLAAGTGNTEAFF TGCGCCAGCAGCTTGGCCGCGGGAACGGGAAACACTGAAGCTTTCTTT
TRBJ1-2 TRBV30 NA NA CAWSPPRGGGIRGYTF TGTGCCTGGAGTCCCCCTCGAGGGGGAGGGATTCGTGGCTACACCTTC
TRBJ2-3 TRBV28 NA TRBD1 CASRAGTGTGSTDTQYF TGTGCCAGCAGGGCGGGGACAGGGACCGGGAGCACAGATACGCAGTATTTT
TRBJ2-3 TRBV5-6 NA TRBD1 CASSWDREQYF TGTGCCAGCAGCTGGGACAGGGAGCAGTATTTT
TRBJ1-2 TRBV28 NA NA CASREDRTGGYTF TGTGCCAGCAGAGAAGACAGGACTGGAGGCTACACCTTC